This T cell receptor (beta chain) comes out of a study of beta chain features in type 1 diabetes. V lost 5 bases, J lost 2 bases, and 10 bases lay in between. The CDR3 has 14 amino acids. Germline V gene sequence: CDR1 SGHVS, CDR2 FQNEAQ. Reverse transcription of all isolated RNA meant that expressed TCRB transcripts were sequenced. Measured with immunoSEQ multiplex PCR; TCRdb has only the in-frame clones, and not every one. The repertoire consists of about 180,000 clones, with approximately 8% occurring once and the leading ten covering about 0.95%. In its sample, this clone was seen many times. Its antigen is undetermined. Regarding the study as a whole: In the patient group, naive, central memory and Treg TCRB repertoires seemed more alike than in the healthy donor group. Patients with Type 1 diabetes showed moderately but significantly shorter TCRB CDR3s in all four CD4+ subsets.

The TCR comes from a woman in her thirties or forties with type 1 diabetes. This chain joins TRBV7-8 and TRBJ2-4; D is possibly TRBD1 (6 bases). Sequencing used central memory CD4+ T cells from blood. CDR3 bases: TGTGCCAGCAGCGCAAGGGGGTCCAAAAACATTCAGTACTTC. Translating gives CASSARGSKNIQYF.